The 14 T cell receptor beta chains presented below share a single source sample, sequenced in a study of molecular identifiers for immune sequencing clone quantification. From the PCR reads, TCRdb called clonotypes with MiXCR, one entry per CDR3 protein. The sample carries 50,000 to 65,000 distinct CDR3 sequences, around 25% recorded once. Sequencing used naive CD8+ T cells from blood, with Jurkat cell RNA spiked in. The subset here: FACS-sorted CD8+CD4-CCR7+CD45RA+ naive T cells. Receptors originate from a human donor in good health. Some libraries in this study had Jurkat cell RNA spiked in.

Concerning this clonotype: A read error may be the cause here, since a much bigger clone is one base away. This chain links TRBV20-1 with TRBJ2-6; D might be TRBD1 (5 bases). This CDR3 has 15 amino acids. Germline V gene data show CDR1 as DFQATT and CDR2 as SNEGSKA (reference sequence). The CDR3 DNA is TGCAGTGCTAGTTTCCGGAGCTCTGGGGCCAACGTCCCGACTTTC. Amino acids: CSASFRSSGANVPTF.

This clonotype has more than one count but fewer than ten. The rearrangement uses TRBV9 and TRBJ2-2; perhaps TRBD2 as D (7 bases). Germline CDR1 SGDLS, CDR2 YYNGEE. The CDR3 spans 17 residues. Deletions cut 1 base from V and 3 bases from J, with 16 bases between. CDR3 DNA: TGTGCCAGCAGCGTATCATCGGCGGGGGCGGACACCGGGGAGCTGTTTTTT. Encoded protein: CASSVSSAGADTGELFF.

This clonotype was recorded at least ten times. V is TRBV27 and J is TRBJ2-3; D not resolved. In germline, CDR1 is MNHEY, CDR2 SMNVEV (reference sequence). The germline V and J ends were trimmed by 3 bases and 7 bases, with 5 bases remaining between them. This CDR3 region has 11 residues. CDR3 protein: CASSLGNTQYF. The DNA of the CDR3 is TGTGCCAGCAGTTTGGGAAATACGCAGTATTTT.

In its sample, this clonotype was seen many times. The chain combines TRBV4-3 with TRBJ2-2; the D is unclear. The germline V and J ends were trimmed by 1 base and 3 bases, with 12 bases remaining between them. From germline, CDR1 is LGHNA and CDR2 YSLEER. This CDR3 is 16 amino acids long. For the CDR3, the DNA is TGCGCCAGCAGCCAAGGGCCTCACGGAGACACCGGGGAGCTGTTTTTT. Translated: CASSQGPHGDTGELFF.

This clonotype was observed a handful of times. The genes are TRBV24-1 and TRBJ2-2; a weak D match, TRBD1 (5 bases). The germline gives CDR1 KGHDR, CDR2 SFDVKD. Trimming pared 3 bases from V and 5 bases from J, leaving 15 bases between. The CDR3 has 16 residues. For the CDR3, the DNA is TGTGCCACCAGTGATGGTTTTGGCCAGGGAACCGGGGAGCTGTTTTTT. Protein product: CATSDGFGQGTGELFF.

On this clonotype itself: This could be a read error, since a much larger clone is one nucleotide away. The chain uses TRBV7-9 and TRBJ2-7, with TRBD2 as a possible D gene (5 bases). The germline V and J ends were trimmed by 1 base and 0 bases, with 13 bases remaining between them. The CDR3 totals 16 residues. Germline assignment: CDR1 SEHNR and CDR2 FQNEAQ (reference sequence). CDR3 DNA: TGTGCCAGCAGCTTAGTTTTAGCGAGGGCCTCCTACGAGCAGTACTTC. Its protein product is CASSLVLARASYEQYF.

On this clonotype itself: A single base separates this from a much larger clone, so it may be a read error. This chain links TRBV4-1 with TRBJ2-1; 11 bases map to TRBD2. CDR1 is MGHRA and CDR2 is YSYEKL in the germline V gene. The CDR3 contains 16 residues. The CDR3 sequence is CAGSQALAGARDEQFF. CDR3 nucleotides: TGCGCCGGCAGCCAGGCACTAGCGGGAGCGCGGGATGAGCAGTTCTTC.

This clonotype was detected ten times or more. The J gene is TRBJ2-3, the V gene TRBV7-8, with TRBD2 matching over 7 bases. Trimming cost V 0 bases and J 2 bases; bases outside gene matches: 8. The length of the CDR3 is 17 residues. The germline V gene has CDR1 SGHVS and CDR2 FQNEAQ. As DNA, the CDR3 is TGTGCCAGCAGCTTAGCGCCAGCGGGGTTCGTCACAGATACGCAGTATTTT. Protein: CASSLAPAGFVTDTQYF.

Points on this clonotype: Mismatch with germline at one junction end may stem from a read error. This chain uses TRBV6-5 with TRBJ2-3, with TRBD2 matching over 11 bases. CDR3 length: 17 residues. The V gene's germline CDR1 is MNHEY and CDR2 SVGAGI. Here the CDR3 DNA reads TGTGCCACCAGTTACTCCCTAGCGGGGGGCGGGGGAGATACGCAGTATTTT. It yields the protein CATSYSLAGGGGDTQYF.

With regard to this clonotype: A much larger clone is a single base away; this may be a read error. This rearrangement joins TRBV6-2 or TRBV6-3 to TRBJ1-1; D remains ambiguous. The CDR3 loop spans 14 amino acids. CDR1 and CDR2 from the germline V gene are MNHEY and SVGEGT. CDR3 sequence reads: CASRYWDMNTEAFF. CDR3 DNA sequence: TGTGCCAGCAGATACTGGGATATGAACACTGAAGCTTTCTTT.

There are many counts of this clonotype. The CDR3 reads CASSLYLAGPLPTDTQYF. The CDR3 region has the DNA TGTGCCAGCAGCTTGTATTTAGCAGGGCCCTTACCCACAGATACGCAGTATTTT. The chain combines TRBV5-5 with TRBJ2-3, with a weak D call TRBD1 (5 bases). In germline, CDR1 is SGHKS, CDR2 YYEKEE (reference sequence). The CDR3 extends over 18 amino acids. Trimming pared 1 base from V and 2 bases from J, leaving 20 bases between.

This clonotype was observed many times. Mismatch with germline at one junction end may stem from a read error. The V and J genes are TRBV12-3 or TRBV12-4 and TRBJ2-1; 10 bases map to TRBD1. The CDR3 totals 11 residues. CDR3 sequence (DNA): TGTGCCAGCAGTCCGACAGGGGGCTTGATCTTC. Translating gives CASSPTGGLIF.

The gene calls are TRBV27 and TRBJ2-3, with 7 bases fitting TRBD2. Germline assignment: CDR1 MNHEY and CDR2 SMNVEV (reference sequence). This CDR3 is 16 amino acids long. V was pared by 6 bases and J by 1 base, with 10 bases of the junction left unmatched. CDR3 bases: TGTGCCAGCAGCAATGTCGCGGGAGTCGGCACAGATACGCAGTATTTT. Its protein is CASSNVAGVGTDTQYF.

As to this clonotype: Likely a read error: the CDR3 ends without its conserved phenylalanine or tryptophan. The CDR3 protein is CASGYSNRAVWNEKLFS. CDR3 sequence (DNA): TGTGCCAGCGGTTACTCGAACCGGGCGGTATGGAATGAAAAACTGTTTTCT. The chain joins TRBV6-5 to TRBJ1-4, with D unclear. Germline values: CDR1 MNHEY, CDR2 SVGAGI. There are 17 residues in the CDR3.